What follows are 14 T cell receptor beta chains derived from one specimen sequenced in a study of CD8 T cells in ankylosing spondylitis. Using its own MiXCR run on the 5' RACE reads, TCRdb lists one record per CDR3 protein. The sample contains about 400,000 distinct CDR3 sequences, 20% to 25% of which appear only once. Material for sequencing was blood, either unsorted or a sorted T cell fraction (not recorded which). The receptors here all came from a male donor with ankylosing spondylitis or in good health (not recorded which).

The table lists this clonotype with a few counts. The chain recombines TRBV4-2 with TRBJ2-3; 10 bases match TRBD2. Trimming at V came to 4 bases and at J to 4 bases, leaving 14 bases not matched to a gene. The CDR3 has 18 residues. The germline V gene encodes CDR1 LGHNA and CDR2 YNFKEQ. DNA of the CDR3: TGTGCCAGCAGCCCTCCGGCTAGCGGGGGCCCCGACCCAGATACGCAGTATTTT. Residues: CASSPPASGGPDPDTQYF.

The rearrangement links TRBV6-5 to TRBJ2-5; tentatively, D is TRBD2 (6 bases). Germline V gene sequence: CDR1 MNHEY, CDR2 SVGAGI. V was shortened by 0 bases and J by 4 bases, with 21 bases between the two germline ends. The CDR3 spans 18 residues. CDR3 nucleotide sequence: TGTGCCAGCAGTTACTCGAAAGCCTGGGAGGTGTTCGGAGAGACCCAGTACTTC. Translation: CASSYSKAWEVFGETQYF.

The V and J genes are TRBV12-3 or TRBV12-4 and TRBJ1-2; no clear D. V was trimmed by 6 bases and J by 3 bases, leaving 8 bases between them. This CDR3 has 12 amino acids. Written as DNA, the CDR3 is TGTGCCAGCAGAGGGAATTACTATGGCTACACCTTC. It is translated as CASRGNYYGYTF.

This clonotype was counted a few times. The chain carries TRBV20-1 and TRBJ2-3; tentative D call: TRBD2 (7 bases). This CDR3 region has 15 residues. V was trimmed by 0 bases and J by 4 bases, leaving 14 bases between them. Germline CDR1 DFQATT, CDR2 SNEGSKA (reference sequence). CDR3 region: CSARELGGAADTQYF. The CDR3 DNA reads as TGCAGTGCTAGAGAGTTAGGGGGGGCGGCAGATACGCAGTATTTT.

The chain has TRBV12-3 or TRBV12-4 and TRBJ2-2; TRBD1 is a possible D gene (5 bases). The CDR3 sequence is 12 residues long. Trimming cost V 5 bases and J 7 bases, with 8 bases left between them. CDR3: CASSRQYGELFF. CDR3 nucleotides: TGTGCCAGCAGTCGACAGTACGGGGAGCTGTTTTTT.

CDR3 DNA sequence: TGTGCCAGTAGAGGGCCCCTCTACGAGCAGTACTTC. Its protein is CASRGPLYEQYF. The J gene is TRBJ2-7, the V gene TRBV2, with D maybe TRBD2 (5 bases). CDR1 and CDR2 from the germline V gene are SNHLY and FYNNEI. CDR3 size: 12 residues. Trimming cost V 9 bases and J 3 bases, with 12 bases left between them.

As for this clonotype: Possible read error: a much larger clone is one base away. The V call is TRBV7-9, the J call TRBJ2-5; the D gene is possibly TRBD1 (6 bases). V was pared by 6 bases and J by 1 base, with 9 bases between. The CDR3 extends over 13 amino acids. From germline, CDR1 is SEHNR and CDR2 FQNEAQ (reference sequence). The DNA of the CDR3 is TGTGCCAGCAGACCGGACAGCCAAGAGACCCAGTACTTC. This gives the protein CASRPDSQETQYF.

This clonotype was observed a few times. The V call is TRBV20-1, the J call TRBJ2-7; 8 nucleotides align to TRBD2. The CDR3 runs to 16 residues. The germline CDR1 and CDR2 sequences are DFQATT and SNEGSKA (reference sequence). V was clipped by 3 bases and J by 7 bases; unmatched bases: 17. This CDR3 reads CSARPRGSGVGKEQYF. CDR3 nucleotides: TGCAGTGCTAGGCCCCGGGGTAGCGGGGTCGGGAAGGAGCAGTACTTC.

The chain employs TRBV4-1 and TRBJ1-2; D is perhaps TRBD1 (6 bases). V lost 0 bases to trimming and J lost 4 bases, with 12 bases between them. Germline CDR1 is MGHRA and CDR2 is YSYEKL. This CDR3 has 15 amino acids. CDR3 sequence (DNA): TGCGCCAGCAGCCAAGAAGCAGGGGCTGGCTATGGCTACACCTTC. It encodes CASSQEAGAGYGYTF.

The genes are TRBV12-3 or TRBV12-4 and TRBJ2-2, with D possibly called TRBD1 or TRBD2 (5 bases each). There are 15 residues in the CDR3. The ends were cut back, 10 bases at V and 0 bases at J, with 15 bases in the middle. CDR3 sequence reads: CATRGTYANTGELFF. DNA of the CDR3: TGTGCCACCAGAGGGACCTACGCGAACACCGGGGAGCTGTTTTTT.

This clonotype was found a few times. This chain joins TRBV4-1 and TRBJ1-4; D is perhaps TRBD1 (5 bases). The V end lost 0 bases, the J end lost 4 bases, and 21 bases lay between the germline ends. CDR3 length: 19 amino acids. Germline lookup yields CDR1 MGHRA and CDR2 YSYEKL. The CDR3 sequence is CASSQDGGTSERVNEKLFF. As DNA, the CDR3 is TGCGCCAGCAGCCAAGATGGAGGGACGTCGGAGAGGGTTAATGAAAAACTGTTTTTT.

This clonotype has only a few counts. The J gene is TRBJ2-3, the V gene TRBV18; D is unresolved. Germline V CDR1 and CDR2: KGHSH, LQKENI. This CDR3 has 14 amino acids. With 4 bases removed from V and 4 bases from J, the gap between germline ends came to 12 bases. The CDR3 DNA follows: TGTGCCAGCTCACTCGGTCCCTCGCCAGATACGCAGTATTTT. It specifies CASSLGPSPDTQYF.

The rearrangement joins TRBV13 to TRBJ2-3; D remains unclear. The length of the CDR3 is 15 residues. V lost 0 bases, J lost 2 bases, and 9 bases lay in between. Germline CDR1 and CDR2: PRHDT and FYEKMQ (reference sequence). CDR3 in amino acids: CASSLGHPNTDTQYF. For the CDR3, the DNA is TGTGCCAGCAGCTTAGGGCACCCCAACACAGATACGCAGTATTTT. Variable domain in full (rest from reference TRBV13 and TRBJ2-3): AAGVIQSPRHLIKEKRETATLKCYPIPRHDTVYWYQQGPGQDPQFLISFYEKMQSDKGSIPDRFSAQQFSDYHSELNMSSLELGDSALYFCASSLGHPNTDTQYFGPGTRLTVL.

The chain carries TRBV11-2 and TRBJ2-5; 8 nucleotides agree with TRBD1. CDR3 length equals 16 residues. CDR1 is SGHAT, CDR2 FQNNGV, per germline. The trim removed 1 base at V and 1 base at J, leaving 5 bases unmatched. CDR3 coding DNA: TGTGCCAGCAGCTTAGGAGACACAGGGGGCCAAGAGACCCAGTACTTC. Protein sequence: CASSLGDTGGQETQYF. The variable domain in full, with the rest retrieved from reference TRBV11-2 and TRBJ2-5, is EAGVAQSPRYKIIEKRQSVAFWCNPISGHATLYWYQQILGQGPKLLIQFQNNGVVDDSQLPKDRFSAERLKGVDSTLKIQPAKLEDSAVYLCASSLGDTGGQETQYFGPGTRLLVL.